One sample yielded the 2 T cell receptor beta chains listed below, sequenced in a study of beta chain features in type 1 diabetes. Reverse transcription of all isolated RNA meant that expressed TCRB transcripts were sequenced. TCRdb keeps only in-frame clones here, not all; method: immunoSEQ multiplex PCR. The sample comprises roughly 330,000 clones, 9.5% to 12% of which are singletons, and about 0.015% rests with the top ten. The sample was naive CD4+ T cells from blood. The receptors here all came from a woman aged 25-40 years in good health.

The V gene is TRBV5-4, the J gene TRBJ2-5; TRBD1 aligns across 7 bases. Germline CDR1 is SGHNT and CDR2 is YYREEE (reference sequence). CDR3 size: 16 residues. V dropped 4 bases and J dropped 1; count of bases not matched to a gene: 10. CDR3 residues: CASSINVQGVQETQYF. CDR3 in DNA: TGTGCCAGCAGCATAAATGTCCAGGGGGTCCAAGAGACCCAGTACTTC.

This clone was counted between two and nine times. This chain connects TRBV19 to TRBJ2-2; 8 positions match TRBD1. After removal of 5 bases from V and 0 bases from J, the junction contained 5 bases not matched to a gene. The CDR3 is 16 amino acids. The germline gives CDR1 LNHDA, CDR2 SQIVND (reference sequence). The CDR3 loop reads CASSETGVPNTGELFF. In DNA, the CDR3 is TGTGCCAGTAGTGAGACAGGGGTCCCGAACACCGGGGAGCTGTTTTTT. Drawing the rest from reference TRBV19 and TRBJ2-2, the complete variable domain is DGGITQSPKYLFRKEGQNVTLSCEQNLNHDAMYWYRQDPGQGLRLIYYSQIVNDFQKGDIAEGYSVSREKKESFPLTVTSAQKNPTAFYLCASSETGVPNTGELFFGEGSRLTVL.